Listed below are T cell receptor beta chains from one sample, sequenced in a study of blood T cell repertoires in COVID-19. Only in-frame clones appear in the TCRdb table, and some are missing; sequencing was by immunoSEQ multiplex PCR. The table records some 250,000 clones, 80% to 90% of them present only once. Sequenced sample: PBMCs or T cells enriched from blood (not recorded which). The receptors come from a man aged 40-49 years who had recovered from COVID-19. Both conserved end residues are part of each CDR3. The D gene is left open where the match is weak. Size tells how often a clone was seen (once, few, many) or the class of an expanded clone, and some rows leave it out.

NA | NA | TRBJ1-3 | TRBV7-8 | TGTGCCAGCAGCCGTCTGGCGGTTGGAAACACCATATATTTT | CASSRLAVGNTIYF
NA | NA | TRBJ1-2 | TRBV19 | TGTGCCAGTAACAGCTATGGCTACACCTTC | CASNSYGYTF
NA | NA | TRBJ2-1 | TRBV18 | TGTGCCAGCTCACCCCCTCAGGGTGAGCAGTTCTTC | CASSPPQGEQFF
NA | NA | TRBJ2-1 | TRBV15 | TGTGCCACCAGGTCACAGGCGAGGAATGAGCAGTTCTTC | CATRSQARNEQFF
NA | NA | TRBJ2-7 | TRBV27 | TGTGCCAGCAGCTTCTCATTCTCAGGGCGGCACGAGCAGTACTTC | CASSFSFSGRHEQYF
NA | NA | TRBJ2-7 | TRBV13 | TGTGCCAGCAGCTTGGGGGACACCCACTACGAGCAGTACTTC | CASSLGDTHYEQYF
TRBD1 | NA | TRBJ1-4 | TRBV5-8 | TGTGCCAGCAGCCCTTGGACAGGGGCGGGGGAAAAACTGTTTTTT | CASSPWTGAGEKLFF
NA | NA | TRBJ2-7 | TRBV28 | TGTGCCAGCAGTTCCCCCGGAGACCTCATCTACGAGCAGTACTTC | CASSSPGDLIYEQYF
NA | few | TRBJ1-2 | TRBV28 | TGTGCCTGGGGAGCTAACTATGGCTACACCTTC | CAWGANYGYTF
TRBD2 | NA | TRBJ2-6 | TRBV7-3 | TGTGCCAGCAGTTACCGTGGGAGCGGGACTGGGGCCAACGTCCTGACTTTC | CASSYRGSGTGANVLTF
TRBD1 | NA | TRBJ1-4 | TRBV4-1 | TGCGCCAGCAGCGGACGAACCTTGGGGCAGGGGGGTAATGAAAAACTGTTTTTT | CASSGRTLGQGGNEKLFF
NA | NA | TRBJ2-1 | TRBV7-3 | TGTGCCAGCAGTACGCGGGTGCCCCCCAATGAGCAGTTCTTC | CASSTRVPPNEQFF
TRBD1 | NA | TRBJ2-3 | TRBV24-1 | TGTGCCACCAGTGAGGGGACAGGGGCGACAGATACGCAGTATTTT | CATSEGTGATDTQYF
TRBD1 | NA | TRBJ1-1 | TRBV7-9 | TGTGCCAGCAGCTTAACACAGGGGATCGGAGCTTTCTTT | CASSLTQGIGAFF
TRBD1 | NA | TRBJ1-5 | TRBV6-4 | TGTGCCAGCAGTGCCAGGACAGGGGATCAGCCCCAGCATTTT | CASSARTGDQPQHF
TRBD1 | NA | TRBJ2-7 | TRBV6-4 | TGTGCCAGCAGTGTCGGGACAGGGTTCGGCTACGAGCAGTACTTC | CASSVGTGFGYEQYF
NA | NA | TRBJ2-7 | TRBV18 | TGTGCCAGCTCATCTGGCCCTTCCTACGAGCAGTACTTC | CASSSGPSYEQYF
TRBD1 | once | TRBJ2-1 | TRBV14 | TGTGCCAGCAGCCGTAGAGGACAGGCGGGCTACCCGGGGCAGTTCTTC | CASSRRGQAGYPGQFF
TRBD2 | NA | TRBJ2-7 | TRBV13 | TGTGCCAGCAGCTTTTCGGCTAGCGGGAGTCGCTACGAGCAGTACTTC | CASSFSASGSRYEQYF
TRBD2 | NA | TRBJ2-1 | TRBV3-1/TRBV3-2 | TGTGCCAGCAGCCCGGGACTAGCGGGACCAAGTGTTGAGCAGTTCTTC | CASSPGLAGPSVEQFF
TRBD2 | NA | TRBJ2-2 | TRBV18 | TGTGCCAGCTCACAATTAGGACCAGGGACTAGTACCGGGGAGCTGTTTTTT | CASSQLGPGTSTGELFF
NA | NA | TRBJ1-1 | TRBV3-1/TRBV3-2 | TGTGCCAGCAGCCACCTTAGCCTGTACCTGAACACTGAAGCTTTCTTT | CASSHLSLYLNTEAFF
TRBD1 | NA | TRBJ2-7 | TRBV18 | TGTGCCAGCTCACTCGGACAGGACACGGGCGAGCAGTACTTC | CASSLGQDTGEQYF
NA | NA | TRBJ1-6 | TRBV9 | TGTGCCAGCAGCGTAGTCGAGTTTTCGGCCCTCCACTTT | CASSVVEFSALHF
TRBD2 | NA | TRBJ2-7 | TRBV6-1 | TGTGCCAGCAGAGAAGGACTAGCGGGAGACGAGCAGTACTTC | CASREGLAGDEQYF
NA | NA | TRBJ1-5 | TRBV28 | TGTGCCAGCAGTCTCCCTGGTTCAGGCAGGAATAATCAGCCCCAGCATTTT | CASSLPGSGRNNQPQHF
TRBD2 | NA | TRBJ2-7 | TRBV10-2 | TGCGCCAGCATTAAGAACCCCGCGGGGGGCCCTCAAGGCTACGAGCAGTACTTC | CASIKNPAGGPQGYEQYF
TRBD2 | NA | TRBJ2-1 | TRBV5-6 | TGTGCCAGCAGCACCGGACTAGCGGGCTTTCGGAATGAGCAGTTCTTC | CASSTGLAGFRNEQFF
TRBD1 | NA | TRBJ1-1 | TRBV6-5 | TGTGCCAGCAGTTCCGACAGGGCGGCGAACACTGAAGCTTTCTTT | CASSSDRAANTEAFF
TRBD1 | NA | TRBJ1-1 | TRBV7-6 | TGTGCCAGCAGCTTAGTAGGGGGACAGGGGGACGAAGCTTTCTTT | CASSLVGGQGDEAFF
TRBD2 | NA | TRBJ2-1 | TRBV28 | TGTGCCAGCAGTGTTAGCGGGAGGTCGCCTGGTGGGTTCTTC | CASSVSGRSPGGFF
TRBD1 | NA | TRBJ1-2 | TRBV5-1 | TGCGCCAGCAGCACACAGGGGGAGGATGGCTACACCTTC | CASSTQGEDGYTF
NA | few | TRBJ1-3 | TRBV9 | TGTGCCAGCAGCGGGGGCCGCGATGGAAACACCATATATTTT | CASSGGRDGNTIYF
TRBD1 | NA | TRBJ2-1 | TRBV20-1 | TGCAGTGCTAGTCGCGCGGGACAGGTCTACAATGAGCAGTTCTTC | CSASRAGQVYNEQFF
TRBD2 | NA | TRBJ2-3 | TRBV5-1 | TGCGCCAGCGCCATGGGGGGGAGTGCTAGCCGGAGCACAGATACGCAGTATTTT | CASAMGGSASRSTDTQYF
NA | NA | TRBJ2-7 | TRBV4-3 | TGCGCCAGCAGCCAAACTAGGGGGGGGGCCTACGAGCAGTACTTC | CASSQTRGGAYEQYF
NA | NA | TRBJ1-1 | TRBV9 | TGTGCCAGCAGCGTAGTTTCGGTGAACACTGAAGCTTTCTTT | CASSVVSVNTEAFF
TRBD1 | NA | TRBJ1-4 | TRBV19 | TGTGCCAGCTATGGACAGGCACTTAATGAAAAACTGTTTTTT | CASYGQALNEKLFF
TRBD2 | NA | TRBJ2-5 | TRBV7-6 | TGTGCCAGCAGCCCGGGGGCGGGAGGGGCCCAAGAGACCCAGTACTTC | CASSPGAGGAQETQYF
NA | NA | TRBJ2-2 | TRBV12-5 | TGTGCTAGTGGTCCGCGGTCCGGGGAGCTGTTTTTT | CASGPRSGELFF
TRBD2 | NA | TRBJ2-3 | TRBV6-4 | TGTGCCAGCAGCGCGGGGACTAGCGGGAGGGGGGGCGATACGCAGTATTTT | CASSAGTSGRGGDTQYF
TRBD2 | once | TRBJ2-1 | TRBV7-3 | TGTGCCAGCAGCTTCAAACTGGCGGGAGCCTCCTACAATGAGCAGTTCTTC | CASSFKLAGASYNEQFF
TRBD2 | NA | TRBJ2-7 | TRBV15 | TGTGCCACCAGCAGAGATCAAGCGGGGGCCTACGAGCAGTACTTC | CATSRDQAGAYEQYF
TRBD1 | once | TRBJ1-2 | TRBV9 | TGTGCCAGCAGCGTGACAGGGACGGATGGCTACACCTTC | CASSVTGTDGYTF
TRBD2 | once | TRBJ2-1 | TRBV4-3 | TGCGCCAGCAGCCCCTCCCTGTTGGGAGGGCCTTCCTACAATGAGCAGTTCTTC | CASSPSLLGGPSYNEQFF
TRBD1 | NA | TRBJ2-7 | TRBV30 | TGTGCCTGGAGTGACGGACAGGGGGTCGAGCAGTACTTC | CAWSDGQGVEQYF
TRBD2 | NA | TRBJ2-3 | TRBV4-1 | TGCGCCAGCAGCCTACGGTCGGCAGCGGGGGTCGGAGATACGCAGTATTTT | CASSLRSAAGVGDTQYF
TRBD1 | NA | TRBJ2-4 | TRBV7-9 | TGTGCCAGCAGCCTACAGGGGAACATTCAGTACTTC | CASSLQGNIQYF
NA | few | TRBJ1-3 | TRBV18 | TGTGCCAGCTCCAGAAATGGGGACACCTCTGGAAACACCATATATTTT | CASSRNGDTSGNTIYF
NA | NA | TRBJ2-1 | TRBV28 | TGTGCCAGCAGTTTACGGAATGAGCAGTTCTTC | CASSLRNEQFF
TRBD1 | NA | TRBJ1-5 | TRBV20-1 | TGCAGTGCTAGTAGGGCAGGGGGTTACAAATCAGATCAGCCCCAGCATTTT | CSASRAGGYKSDQPQHF
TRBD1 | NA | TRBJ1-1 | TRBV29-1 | TGCAGCGTTAGTGACAGGGACACTGAAGCTTTCTTT | CSVSDRDTEAFF
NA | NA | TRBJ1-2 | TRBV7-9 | TGTGCCAGCAGCCCAGGGGTCTTGTACGACTATGGCTACACCTTC | CASSPGVLYDYGYTF
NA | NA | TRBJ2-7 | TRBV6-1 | TGTGCCAGCAGTGAACGGGTCCTCTACGAGCAGTACTTC | CASSERVLYEQYF
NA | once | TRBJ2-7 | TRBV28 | TGTGCCAGCAGTTTGGGGGCGTCATACTACGAGCAGTACTTC | CASSLGASYYEQYF